The T cell receptor (beta chain) described here comes from a study of CD8+ T cells in alopecia areata. Sequencing used cDNA as its template, made by extracting RNA and reverse transcribing it. The repertoire was sequenced with immunoSEQ multiplex PCR; TCRdb's copy has only in-frame clones and lacks some. The sample holds 180,000 or so clones, around 51% seen once. Treatment described: oral pan-JAK inhibitor, 5-10 mg twice daily. CDR3 length equals 16 residues. Trimming took 5 bases from V and 0 from J, leaving 16 bases between them. CDR1 and CDR2 from the germline V gene are LNHDA and SQIVND (reference sequence).

The chain has TRBV19 and TRBJ1-1; D is possibly TRBD1 (6 bases). This TCR was recovered from a human donor with alopecia areata. Sequencing used CD8+ T cells sorted from blood, obtained around week 52, from a patient treated with tofacitinib. In DNA, the CDR3 is TGTGCCAGTAGTCGCAGGCCGACAGGCATGAACACTGAAGCTTTCTTT. It is translated as CASSRRPTGMNTEAFF.